This TCR beta chain was identified in a study of CD4+ T cells in melanoma. Clones were sequenced by immunoSEQ multiplex PCR, and TCRdb holds only the in-frame ones, with some missing. Altogether roughly 60,000 clones are present, 55% to 75% being singletons, with the ten largest covering 4.8%. About this clone: What it binds is unknown.

Overall study results and limits: In melanoma, neoantigen-specific CD4+ T cells reportedly differed in differentiation state.

This TCR was recovered from a human donor with melanoma. The sequenced sample consisted of tumor tissue.

The CDR3 sequence is CASWRRGDTGELFF. DNA of the CDR3: TGTGCCAGCTGGAGAAGGGGGGACACCGGGGAGCTGTTTTTT. The chain combines TRBV6-5 with TRBJ2-2; D possibly uses TRBD1 or TRBD2 (6 bases each). CDR3 length equals 14 residues. The germline V and J ends were trimmed by 8 bases and 3 bases, with 13 bases remaining between them. Germline V lookup: CDR1 MNHEY, CDR2 SVGAGI.